This T cell receptor beta chain was profiled in a study of response to subunit inactivated influenza vaccine. On this clonotype itself: The antigen is not known.

The CDR3 spans 15 residues. V lost 3 bases, J lost 0 bases, and 8 bases lay in between. The germline V gene has CDR1 ENHRY and CDR2 SYGVKD. TCRdb re-called the RT-PCR reads through MiXCR, storing one row per CDR3 protein. The repertoire holds around 530,000 distinct CDR3 sequences, with 16% as singletons. The study, taken as a whole, reports: Researchers suggested that each seasonal influenza vaccination recruits few new T cells.

The V call is TRBV10-3, the J call TRBJ2-2; D not resolved. The sample consisted of CD4+ T cells sorted from PBMCs, taken around 25 months after vaccination. The sequence derives from a man between 50 and 75 years old who received an inactivated influenza vaccine. The CDR3 DNA reads as TGTGCCATCAGTGACTCGCCTGCGAACACCGGGGAGCTGTTTTTT. Translated, it gives CAISDSPANTGELFF.